Sequencing of this T cell receptor (beta chain) was carried out in a study of blood T cell repertoires in COVID-19. In the study overall: Acute-phase and convalescent COVID-19 samples originated in the United States, Italy and Spain. PBMCs, B-cell-depleted T cells, or T cells provided the cDNA or gDNA that made up the material.

In its sample, this clone was seen many times. Per germline, CDR1 SGHDT and CDR2 YYEEEE. Trimming at V came to 3 bases and at J to 5 bases, leaving 8 bases not matched to a gene. The CDR3 has 14 residues. Authors' processing steps: Counts of nucleated cells, estimated from reference gene primer amplification, were obtained. Sequencing used immunoSEQ multiplex PCR; TCRdb keeps in-frame clones, though not all of them. V and J calls and clone size are given by that table; D and trimming were obtained from the DNA. The sample records 100,000 to 150,000 clones, around three quarters being singletons. The gene calls are TRBV5-6 and TRBJ2-7; 7 bases fit TRBD1. The source is a middle-aged man with active or convalescent COVID-19. The material sequenced was peripheral blood. The CDR3 spells CASSSTQGWNEQYF. CDR3 DNA sequence: TGTGCCAGCAGCTCCACACAGGGGTGGAACGAGCAGTACTTC.